The 30 T cell receptor beta chains presented below share a single source sample, sequenced in a study of blood T cells in healthy people across ages. Next came a second PCR, run for about 7 to 12 cycles, which used a sample-barcoded 5' primer along with a J-beta primer mix. TCRdb re-analysed the 5' RACE reads in MiXCR, keeping a single row per CDR3 protein. The sample shows hundreds of thousands of distinct CDR3 sequences, under 35% of them seen only once. Source material: blood. The source of these receptors is an elderly woman in good health.

The rearrangement joins TRBV2 to TRBJ1-2; D is unresolved. The CDR3 loop spans 14 amino acids. Germline loops: CDR1 SNHLY, CDR2 FYNNEI. Trimming stripped 3 bases from V and 4 bases from J, with 12 bases between. The CDR3 loop is CASSEVPRSYGYTF. CDR3 in DNA: TGTGCCAGCAGTGAGGTCCCTAGGAGCTATGGCTACACCTTC.

Worth noting for this clonotype: One junction end does not reproduce the germline sequence, and a read error may be involved. In nucleotides, the CDR3 is TGTGCCGGCAGTGAGGACAGGGGCTCCTACAATGAGCAGTTCTTC. Its protein is CAGSEDRGSYNEQFF. The chain is built from TRBV2 and TRBJ2-1; TRBD1 matches at 9 bases. The CDR3 runs 15 residues. Germline V gene lookup returns CDR1 SNHLY and CDR2 FYNNEI.

This clonotype was counted at least ten times. This sequence joins TRBV4-3 and TRBJ2-5; the D gene is possibly TRBD2 (5 bases). Germline CDR1 is LGHNA and CDR2 is YSLEER. Trimming pared 0 bases from V and 7 bases from J, leaving 15 bases between. The CDR3 covers 15 residues. The CDR3 loop is CASSQDQVAGGTQYF. DNA of the CDR3: TGCGCCAGCAGCCAAGACCAGGTGGCGGGCGGGACCCAGTACTTC.

This sequence joins TRBV2 and TRBJ2-1; D is uncertain. The germline gives CDR1 SNHLY, CDR2 FYNNEI. This CDR3 is 12 amino acids long. V lost 5 bases, J lost 12 bases, and 14 bases lay in between. The CDR3 DNA follows: TGTGCCAGCAGTAGCCCAGGCCCGGGGCAGTTCTTC. Protein: CASSSPGPGQFF.

The chain is built from TRBV7-9 and TRBJ2-1, with 12 bases lining up with TRBD2. The CDR3 is 15 residues long. Germline V gene sequence: CDR1 SEHNR, CDR2 FQNEAQ (reference sequence). V dropped 3 bases and J dropped 8; count of bases not matched to a gene: 5. The CDR3 region has the DNA TGTGCCAGCAGCTTCTGGACTAGCGGGGCCCATGAGCAGTTCTTC. Translated, it gives CASSFWTSGAHEQFF.

A few counts support this clonotype. A junction boundary mismatches the germline segment, possibly from a read error. This chain connects TRBV13 to TRBJ1-5, with 8 positions matching TRBD1. The CDR3 length is 13 residues. CDR1 and CDR2 from the germline V gene are PRHDT and FYEKMQ (reference sequence). In nucleotides, the CDR3 is TGTGCCAACAGCTTACAGGGGGGACAGCCCCAGCATTTT. Residues: CANSLQGGQPQHF. Complete variable domain (other parts from reference TRBV13 and TRBJ1-5): AAGVIQSPRHLIKEKRETATLKCYPIPRHDTVYWYQQGPGQDPQFLISFYEKMQSDKGSIPDRFSAQQFSDYHSELNMSSLELGDSALYFCANSLQGGQPQHFGDGTRLSIL.

In regard to this clonotype: A much more abundant neighbour one base away suggests this may be a read error. The V and J genes are TRBV15 and TRBJ2-7, with a possible D match to TRBD1 (6 bases). The germline CDR1 and CDR2 sequences are LNHNV and YYDKDF (reference sequence). This CDR3 is built from 11 residues. The CDR3 DNA sequence: TGTGCCGCCAGCAGTAGACAGGCCCAGTACTTC. Translating it yields CAASSRQAQYF.

This clonotype has ten or more counts. The rearrangement joins TRBV7-2 to TRBJ2-2, with 8 nucleotides matching TRBD1. The germline V gene has CDR1 SGHTA and CDR2 FQGNSA. V shed 3 bases, J shed 4 bases, and the junction held 4 bases outside the gene matches. The CDR3 has 15 residues. DNA of the CDR3: TGTGCCAGCAGCTTCCGGGACAGGATCACCGGGGAGCTGTTTTTT. It is translated as CASSFRDRITGELFF.

This clonotype was counted at least ten times. V gene TRBV20-1 combines with J gene TRBJ2-3; D may match TRBD1 or TRBD2 (5 bases each). The CDR3 spans 15 residues. The V end lost 0 bases, the J end lost 0 bases, and 10 bases lay between the germline ends. From germline, CDR1 is DFQATT and CDR2 SNEGSKA (reference sequence). CDR3 sequence reads: CSARDWGSSTDTQYF. The CDR3 coding sequence is TGCAGTGCTAGAGATTGGGGGAGTAGCACAGATACGCAGTATTTT.

This clonotype showed up just a few times. The rearrangement joins TRBV10-1 to TRBJ2-7, with 9 bases aligning to TRBD2. CDR1 and CDR2 from the germline V gene are WNHNN and SYGVQD (reference sequence). CDR3 length: 19 residues. V was pared by 3 bases and J by 0 bases, with 15 bases of the junction left unmatched. CDR3 loop: CASSEWRIAGAPSSYEQYF. The CDR3 region has the DNA TGCGCCAGCAGTGAATGGAGAATAGCGGGGGCCCCGAGCTCCTACGAGCAGTACTTC.

The chain links TRBV18 to TRBJ2-5; the D gene could be TRBD1 or TRBD2 (5 bases each). The germline CDR1 and CDR2 sequences are KGHSH and LQKENI. V was clipped by 3 bases and J by 5 bases, with 10 bases between them. The CDR3 is made up of 13 amino acids. CDR3 nucleotide sequence: TGTGCCAGCTCACCCGGGGCAACCGAGACCCAGTACTTC. Protein product: CASSPGATETQYF.

Comments on this clonotype: The CDR3 ends on some other residue instead of the conserved phenylalanine or tryptophan, so this is likely a read error. The V call is TRBV6-6, the J call TRBJ1-2; D remains unclear. V lost 5 bases and J lost 0, with 7 bases in between. In germline, CDR1 is MNHNY, CDR2 SVGAGI (reference sequence). The CDR3 is 13 amino acids. The CDR3 coding sequence is TGTGCCAGCAGTATGGATCCTAACTATGGCTACACCTGC. Translation gives CASSMDPNYGYTC.

In regard to this clonotype: A much larger clone sits a single nucleotide away, making a read error possible. The chain is built from TRBV20-1 and TRBJ1-4; D is unresolved. Germline CDR1 reads DFQATT; CDR2 reads SNEGSKA (reference sequence). The CDR3 has 15 residues. In DNA form, the CDR3 reads TGCAGTGCTAGAGATAAGGGCCATTGGGGTGAAAGACTGTTTTTT. This encodes CSARDKGHWGERLFF.

The chain is built from TRBV10-2 and TRBJ2-1; 8 bases line up with TRBD2. The CDR3 is made up of 15 amino acids. V lost 8 bases to trimming and J lost 6 bases; unmatched junction nucleotides: 12. Germline CDR1 and CDR2: WSHSY and SAAADI. The chain's CDR3 is CASQAELAVLNEQFF. The CDR3 DNA follows: TGCGCCAGCCAGGCAGAACTAGCGGTCCTCAATGAGCAGTTCTTC.

This clonotype was recorded a few times. A much larger clone sits a single nucleotide away, making a read error possible. V and J are TRBV6-1 and TRBJ2-5; unclear D gene. V lost 6 bases to trimming and J lost 5 bases, with 19 bases between them. Germline V CDR1 and CDR2: MNHNS, SASEGT. The CDR3 is 15 amino acids. The CDR3 DNA follows: TGTGCCAGCAGCTCCCGAGCAACACTACCGGAGACCCAGTACTTC. Its protein is CASSSRATLPETQYF.

This chain joins TRBV2 and TRBJ2-5; 7 bases are a match to TRBD2. The V and J ends lost 7 bases and 5 bases, in that order; junction bases with no gene match: 7. Looked up from germline, CDR1 is SNHLY and CDR2 is FYNNEI. The CDR3 has 13 residues. The CDR3 bases are TGTGCCAGCAACGTCTTACTAGCGGAGACCCAGTACTTC. Amino acid sequence: CASNVLLAETQYF.

This clonotype was picked up many times. The rearrangement joins TRBV20-1 to TRBJ2-5; 9 nucleotides match TRBD1. V dropped 2 bases and J dropped 3; count of bases not matched to a gene: 1. CDR3 length: 13 amino acids. Germline V CDR1 and CDR2: DFQATT, SNEGSKA (reference sequence). CDR3: CSARRTGEETQYF. The DNA for the CDR3 is TGCAGTGCTAGAAGGACAGGGGAAGAGACCCAGTACTTC.

Comments on this clonotype: This could be a read error, since a much larger clone is one nucleotide away. The chain carries TRBV29-1 and TRBJ2-5; D is possibly TRBD2 (7 bases). Trimming removed 5 bases from V and 11 bases from J, with 24 bases in between. Germline values: CDR1 SQVTM, CDR2 ANQGSEA. The CDR3 sequence is 14 residues long. The CDR3 coding sequence is TGCAGCGTTAGCGCGCGGGGGCTATCCTACGTGCAGTACTTC. Its protein is CSVSARGLSYVQYF.

The CDR3 sequence is CASSVGLAGVHEQFF. CDR3 DNA: TGTGCCAGCAGCGTGGGACTAGCGGGAGTTCATGAGCAGTTCTTC. The chain recombines TRBV9 with TRBJ2-1; 14 bases map to TRBD2. V shed 2 bases and J 8 bases; nucleotides not matched to a gene: 3. Germline-derived CDR1 and CDR2 are SGDLS and YYNGEE. This CDR3 has 15 amino acids.

This clonotype was observed at least ten times. The chain combines TRBV6-6 with TRBJ2-3, with 14 bases identical to TRBD2. J lost 4 bases, V lost 4 bases, and 7 bases had no gene match. CDR3 length: 17 amino acids. The V gene's germline CDR1 is MNHNY and CDR2 SVGAGI (reference sequence). In nucleotides, the CDR3 is TGTGCCAGCAGTTCCCTCACGACTAGCGGGGGGGCAGATACGCAGTATTTT. Translating it yields CASSSLTTSGGADTQYF.

This clonotype has ten or more counts. This chain joins TRBV7-2 and TRBJ1-2; no firm D call. The CDR3 consists of 15 residues. The V end was cut by 1 base, the J end by 6 bases, with 15 bases between. Germline V gene sequence: CDR1 SGHTA, CDR2 FQGNSA. The CDR3: CASSLGRPSYDGYTF. The CDR3 nucleotides read TGTGCCAGCAGCTTAGGGAGACCCAGCTACGATGGCTACACCTTC.

The genes are TRBV15 and TRBJ1-5; perhaps TRBD1 as D (5 bases). The CDR3 loop spans 15 amino acids. V gave up 0 bases and J gave up 7 bases, with 13 bases separating them. Germline V gives CDR1 LNHNV, CDR2 YYDKDF (reference sequence). The CDR3 here is CATSRERGGRQPQHF. The CDR3 coding sequence is TGTGCCACCAGCAGAGAGCGGGGCGGGCGACAGCCCCAGCATTTT. The full variable domain, with the rest looked up from reference TRBV15 and TRBJ1-5, is DAMVIQNPRYQVTQFGKPVTLSCSQTLNHNVMYWYQQKSSQAPKLLFHYYDKDFNNEADTPDNFQSRRPNTSFCFLDIRSPGLGDTAMYLCATSRERGGRQPQHFGDGTRLSIL.

This clonotype was recorded a few times. The V gene is TRBV29-1, the J gene TRBJ1-1; TRBD1 agrees at 8 bases. The CDR3 runs to 12 residues. Trimming cost V 7 bases and J 1 base; bases outside gene matches: 2. Germline-derived CDR1 and CDR2 are SQVTM and ANQGSEA. The CDR3 here is CSGQGWNTEAFF. The CDR3 nucleotides read TGCAGCGGACAGGGGTGGAACACTGAAGCTTTCTTT. Combining the CDR3 with reference TRBV29-1 and TRBJ1-1 gives the whole variable domain SAVISQKPSRDICQRGTSLTIQCQVDSQVTMMFWYRQQPGQSLTLIATANQGSEATYESGFVIDKFPISRPNLTFSTLTVSNMSPEDSSIYLCSGQGWNTEAFFGQGTRLTVV.

Only a few counts were recorded for this clonotype. A much larger clone lies a single base off, so this may be a read error. The chain has TRBV9 and TRBJ2-1, with 9 bases fitting TRBD2. After removal of 4 bases from V and 3 bases from J, the junction contained 2 bases not matched to a gene. This CDR3 is built from 14 residues. Germline V CDR1 and CDR2: SGDLS, YYNGEE. The CDR3 spells CASSRTSDYNEQFF. The CDR3 DNA is TGTGCCAGCAGCAGGACTAGCGACTACAATGAGCAGTTCTTC.

This clonotype was recorded at least ten times. The chain joins TRBV5-1 to TRBJ2-7, with TRBD1 identical over 8 bases. Germline CDR1 SGHRS, CDR2 YFSETQ. V was pared by 4 bases and J by 6 bases, with 9 bases of the junction left unmatched. The CDR3 has 14 residues. The CDR3 is CASSQTGANTEQYF. CDR3 sequence (DNA): TGCGCCAGCAGCCAGACAGGGGCGAATACCGAGCAGTACTTC.

This clonotype has just a few counts. The chain links TRBV10-3 to TRBJ2-3; 10 bases fit TRBD2. Per the germline V gene, CDR1 is ENHRY and CDR2 is SYGVKD. The J segment lost 0 bases and the V segment lost 2 bases, leaving 11 bases of the junction unmatched. The CDR3 runs 19 residues. CDR3 region: CAISEPTSGTTQSTDTQYF. DNA for the CDR3: TGTGCCATCAGTGAGCCAACTAGCGGGACGACTCAAAGCACAGATACGCAGTATTTT.

This clonotype came up many times. The chain uses TRBV25-1 and TRBJ2-5; 8 bases are a match to TRBD2. CDR3 length: 13 residues. Trimming cost V 5 bases and J 5 bases; bases outside gene matches: 4. The germline V gene has CDR1 MGHDK and CDR2 SYGVNS. The CDR3 nucleotides are TGTGCCAGCAGTCCGAGACTAGCGGAGACCCAGTACTTC. Residues: CASSPRLAETQYF.

This clonotype was counted at least ten times. This chain joins TRBV6-2 or TRBV6-3 and TRBJ2-7; D gene unclear. Germline-derived CDR1 and CDR2 are MNHEY and SVGEGT. The CDR3 length is 12 residues. The V end was cut by 6 bases, the J end by 6 bases, with 12 bases between. The CDR3 is CASRTVGREQYF. DNA for the CDR3: TGTGCCAGCAGGACGGTTGGTCGCGAGCAGTACTTC.

For this clonotype: This sequence may be a read error, since a much larger clone differs from it by one base. The V gene is TRBV21-1, the J gene TRBJ2-5; TRBD1 reflects the table's D call only, with no check against the DNA. TRBV21-1 is listed as a pseudogene. This CDR3 contains 16 residues. This chain's CDR3 is CASSKGRGEHQETQNF. CDR3 sequence (DNA): TGTGCCAGCAGCAAAGGAAGAGGGGAGCACCAAGAGACCCAGAACTTC.

This clonotype was counted a few times. This sequence joins TRBV7-6 and TRBJ1-5; maybe TRBD1 (5 bases). The CDR3 extends over 14 amino acids. V was cut by 5 bases and J by 9 bases, with 17 bases left in between. Per the germline V gene, CDR1 is SGHVS and CDR2 is FNYEAQ. The CDR3 reads CASSPRQGGRPQHF. DNA for the CDR3: TGTGCCAGCAGCCCCCGGCAGGGCGGACGGCCCCAGCATTTT.